This T cell receptor beta chain stems from a study of regulatory T cells in long-lasting Graves disease. About the research overall: Graves' cases, newly diagnosed, had used antithyroid drugs under 3 months.

The length of the CDR3 is 16 residues. J was trimmed by 5 bases and V by 1 base; bases with no gene match: 5. CDR1 KGHSH and CDR2 LQKENI come from the germline V gene. Construction of TCR beta libraries relied on iRepertoire HTBI primers and on Arm-PCR targeting CDR3 regions. Using its own MiXCR run on the multiplex PCR reads, TCRdb lists one record per CDR3 protein. This sample yields hundreds of thousands of distinct CDR3 sequences, of which over 15% are seen a single time; 25% to 30% belongs to the top ten. Specified time point: newly diagnosed GD, antithyroid drugs for less than 3 months. TCR sequences were obtained from RNA taken from PBMCs. The patients were enrolled through endocrinology in Xi'an, China. The same specimen was also included in a second study, on T cells in Graves' hyperthyroidism and ophthalmopathy. This second study notes: Blood also contained most expanded thyroid clonotypes above 0.001.

This clonotype was sampled from a man aged 35-49 years with Graves disease. The chain has TRBV18 and TRBJ2-5; TRBD1 agrees at 12 bases. The sample was peripheral blood mononuclear cells (PBMCs), taken at new diagnosis, from a patient treated with antithyroid drugs. CDR3 in DNA: TGTGCCAGCTCACCACGGGGACAGGGGGCCCGGGAGACCCAGTACTTC. As protein: CASSPRGQGARETQYF.